The 4 T cell receptor beta chains in this list originate from one sample, sequenced in a study of cytomegalovirus exposure and HLA in healthy donors. Amplification used 60 Vbeta primers and 13 Jbeta primers. Assay used: immunoSEQ multiplex PCR; TCRdb lists only in-frame clones, some missing. The data hold about 93,000 clones, with around three quarters observed a single time. The sequenced sample was PBMCs. These receptors all come from a man aged 30 to 39 in good health and CMV-seronegative.

The chain recombines TRBV5-6 with TRBJ1-1, with D unclear. Trimming stripped 4 bases from V and 1 base from J, with 17 bases between. The germline gives CDR1 SGHDT, CDR2 YYEEEE. The length of the CDR3 is 16 residues. CDR3 DNA: TGTGCCAGCAGCCTCCTTAGGTCCGGAGGGAACACTGAAGCTTTCTTT. It specifies CASSLLRSGGNTEAFF.

On this clone: Germline is not matched at one junction end, which may reflect a read error. V is TRBV6-5 and J is TRBJ2-3; 11 bases fit TRBD2. This CDR3 region has 16 residues. Per germline, CDR1 MNHEY and CDR2 SVGAGI. The CDR3 DNA reads TGTGCCAGCAGTTTAACTAGCGGGGGTAGCACAGATATGCAGTATTTT. This codes for CASSLTSGGSTDMQYF.

This chain joins TRBV30 and TRBJ1-6; TRBD1 matches at 8 bases. The germline gives CDR1 GTSNPN, CDR2 SVGIG (reference sequence). The length of the CDR3 is 12 residues. J was trimmed by 10 bases and V by 5 bases; bases with no gene match: 4. The CDR3 is CAWGAGGSPLHF. As DNA, the CDR3 is TGTGCCTGGGGGGCAGGGGGCTCACCCCTCCACTTT.

A few counts support this clone. This rearrangement joins TRBV7-9 to TRBJ2-2; 7 nucleotides align to TRBD2. The CDR3 contains 14 residues. CDR1 and CDR2 (germline): SEHNR, FQNEAQ (reference sequence). CDR3 bases: TGTTCGAGCAGGGATAGCGGGTTTAACGGGGAGCTGTTTTTT. Translating gives CSSRDSGFNGELFF.